These 8 T cell receptor beta chains were all obtained from the same sample, sequenced in a study of somatic mutations in cytotoxic T cells in rheumatoid arthritis. TCRdb's copy holds only in-frame clones and misses some; the assay was immunoSEQ multiplex PCR. Among around 3,200 clones listed, about 84% were seen once. The source material was CD8+ T cells sorted from blood. These receptors came from a man aged 40-50 years with rheumatoid arthritis.

The genes are TRBV27 and TRBJ1-5; no firm D call. V was clipped by 3 bases and J by 6 bases, with 6 bases between them. Germline CDR1 and CDR2: MNHEY and SMNVEV (reference sequence). The length of the CDR3 is 12 residues. The CDR3 DNA sequence: TGTGCCAGCAGTTTTACGGGTCAGCCCCAGCATTTT. This codes for CASSFTGQPQHF.

V is TRBV4-3 and J is TRBJ1-2; D remains ambiguous. Germline CDR1 and CDR2: LGHNA and YSLEER. The CDR3 runs to 15 residues. V gave up 1 base and J gave up 0 bases, with 9 bases separating them. The CDR3 DNA reads as TGCGCCAGCAGCCAAGGGGCGAAAACTAACTATGGCTACACCTTC. Translated, it gives CASSQGAKTNYGYTF.

This chain uses TRBV28 with TRBJ2-2, with 10 nucleotides matching TRBD1. CDR1 MDHEN and CDR2 SYDVKM come from the germline V gene. V shed 4 bases, J shed 4 bases, and the junction held 6 bases outside the gene matches. The CDR3 consists of 16 residues. The CDR3 loop is CASSSGTGAGTGELFF. The CDR3 region has the DNA TGTGCCAGCAGTTCCGGGACAGGGGCGGGCACCGGGGAGCTGTTTTTT.

V usage is TRBV6-1 and J usage is TRBJ2-2, with D possibly TRBD1 on 6 matching bases. CDR1 MNHNS and CDR2 SASEGT come from the germline V gene. Deletions cut 0 bases from V and 7 bases from J, with 12 bases between. CDR3 length: 15 residues. In nucleotides, the CDR3 is TGTGCCAGCAGTGAAGCCCCGGACAGCGGCGGGGAGCTGTTTTTT. The encoded protein is CASSEAPDSGGELFF.

The CDR3 DNA sequence: TGTGCCAGCAGTTTATATTGGACAGGAGTTCAGCCCCAGCATTTT. Its protein product is CASSLYWTGVQPQHF. V gene TRBV27 combines with J gene TRBJ1-5; 7 nucleotides agree with TRBD1. Per the germline V gene, CDR1 is MNHEY and CDR2 is SMNVEV (reference sequence). The V segment lost 1 base and the J segment 6 bases; nucleotides outside the gene matches: 6. This CDR3 is 15 amino acids long.

DNA for the CDR3: TGTGCCAGCCAGCTTGACGGGGGGCACTCCTACGAGCAGTACTTC. Protein sequence: CASQLDGGHSYEQYF. V gene TRBV6-1 combines with J gene TRBJ2-7; possibly TRBD2 for D (7 bases). The germline V gene has CDR1 MNHNS and CDR2 SASEGT. V lost 8 bases, J lost 0 bases, and 17 bases lay in between. The CDR3 length is 15 residues.

V gene TRBV16 combines with J gene TRBJ2-7; 7 nucleotides match TRBD1. The CDR3 totals 15 residues. The V segment lost 5 bases and the J segment 6 bases; nucleotides outside the gene matches: 13. Germline assignment: CDR1 KGHSY and CDR2 FQNENV. The CDR3 DNA reads TGTGCCAGCAGCGCTGAATGGCGACGGGACAGCGAGCAGTACTTC. It specifies CASSAEWRRDSEQYF.

This rearrangement joins TRBV19 to TRBJ2-7; TRBD1 agrees at 7 bases. The CDR3 contains 15 residues. Germline CDR1 and CDR2: LNHDA and SQIVND (reference sequence). V lost 5 bases, J lost 7 bases, and 14 bases stayed unmatched. CDR3 nucleotides: TGTGCCAGTAGTCTGACCGGGACAGCACCCAGGGAGCAGTACTTC. Protein: CASSLTGTAPREQYF.